These 2 T cell receptor beta chains came from one sample sequenced in a study of response to subunit inactivated influenza vaccine. Each CDR3 protein is one row after TCRdb ran MiXCR on the RT-PCR reads. The sample has hundreds of thousands of distinct CDR3 sequences, about 11% seen once. These sequences were also reported in another study, on T cells expressing NK-cell markers. That publication notes: Scientists made TCR beta cDNA using 5'RACE template switching with UMIs.

Sequenced here: PBMCs from blood, sampled on the day of vaccination. These receptors all come from a man aged 50 or older who received an inactivated influenza vaccine.

The chain couples TRBV24-1 to TRBJ2-1; 11 nucleotides line up with TRBD1. Germline loops: CDR1 KGHDR, CDR2 SFDVKD. This CDR3 spans 15 amino acids. V gave up 9 bases and J gave up 7 bases; unmatched junction bases: 10. Written as DNA, the CDR3 is TGTGCCACCGGGAAGGACAGGGGGCCTTGGAATGAGCAGTTCTTC. Amino acids: CATGKDRGPWNEQFF.

This clonotype was detected a few times. The chain's CDR3 is CASSPRLALAYEQYF. DNA for the CDR3: TGCGCCAGCAGCCCCCGACTAGCGCTGGCCTACGAGCAGTACTTC. The rearrangement joins TRBV4-3 to TRBJ2-7; 8 bases line up with TRBD2. V lost 4 bases, J lost 2 bases, and 7 bases stayed unmatched. This CDR3 is built from 15 residues. Germline values: CDR1 LGHNA, CDR2 YSLEER.